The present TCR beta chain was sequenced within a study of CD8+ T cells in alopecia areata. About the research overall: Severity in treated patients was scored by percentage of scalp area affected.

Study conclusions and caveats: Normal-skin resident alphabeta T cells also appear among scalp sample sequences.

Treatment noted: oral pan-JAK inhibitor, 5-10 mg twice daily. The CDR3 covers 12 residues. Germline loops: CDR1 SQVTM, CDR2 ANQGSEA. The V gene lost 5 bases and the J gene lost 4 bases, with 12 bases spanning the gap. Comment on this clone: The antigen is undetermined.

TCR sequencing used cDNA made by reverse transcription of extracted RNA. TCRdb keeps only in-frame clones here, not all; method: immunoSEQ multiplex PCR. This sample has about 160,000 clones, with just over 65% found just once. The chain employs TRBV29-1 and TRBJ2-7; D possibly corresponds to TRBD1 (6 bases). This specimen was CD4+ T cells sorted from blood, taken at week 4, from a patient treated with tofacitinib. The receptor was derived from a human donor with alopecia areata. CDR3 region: CSVQRTAYEQYF. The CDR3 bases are TGCAGCGTTCAAAGGACAGCTTACGAGCAGTACTTC.